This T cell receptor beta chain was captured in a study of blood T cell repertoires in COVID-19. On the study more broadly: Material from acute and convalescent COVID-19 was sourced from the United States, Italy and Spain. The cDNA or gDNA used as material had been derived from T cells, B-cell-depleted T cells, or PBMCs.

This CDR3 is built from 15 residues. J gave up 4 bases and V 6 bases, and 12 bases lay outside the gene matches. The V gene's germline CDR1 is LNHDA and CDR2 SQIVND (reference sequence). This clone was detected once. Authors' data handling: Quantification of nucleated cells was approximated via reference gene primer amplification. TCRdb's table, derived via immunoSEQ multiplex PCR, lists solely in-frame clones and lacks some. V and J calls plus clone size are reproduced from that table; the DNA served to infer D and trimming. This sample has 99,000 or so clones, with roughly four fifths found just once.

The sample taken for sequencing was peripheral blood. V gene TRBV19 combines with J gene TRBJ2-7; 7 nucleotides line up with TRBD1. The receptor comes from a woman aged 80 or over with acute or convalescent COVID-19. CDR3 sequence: CASSPGQLTSYEQYF. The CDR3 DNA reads TGTGCCAGTAGCCCGGGACAGCTAACCTCTTACGAGCAGTACTTC.